Included here is one TCR beta chain sequence, with context. What it binds is unknown. This sample is drawn from a study of PD-L1 blockade in urothelial cancer. As to time point: pretreatment peripheral blood. Study conclusions and caveats: In blood sampled pretreatment, TCR clonality below the median predicted better survival.

The CDR3 length is 15 residues. Trimming at V came to 4 bases and at J to 8 bases, leaving 9 bases not matched to a gene. Germline V CDR1 and CDR2: SGDLS, YYNGEE. Libraries were prepared by immunoSEQ multiplex PCR; TCRdb keeps only in-frame clonotypes and omits some of them. The table has some 90,000 clones, more than 70% seen once. The TCR sequence derives from a woman of 80 years or more with urothelial cancer. The V and J genes are TRBV9 and TRBJ1-2, with TRBD1 matching over 12 bases. Sequences were derived from PBMCs, sampled around atezolizumab (anti-PD-L1) treatment. The CDR3 bases are TGTGCCAGCAGCCCCCCGGGACAGGGGGCGCAGGGCTACACCTTC. Its translation: CASSPPGQGAQGYTF.